What follows are 14 T cell receptor beta chains derived from one specimen sequenced in a study of shared clonotypes between healthy human individuals. The data were produced by immunoSEQ multiplex PCR, yet TCRdb's version contains in-frame clones alone and is incomplete. The repertoire holds more than 1,200,000 clones, with around 98.5% as singletons. The material sequenced was naive CD4+ T cells sorted from blood. Sample subset: CD45RA+ positively selected. The source of these receptors is a man younger than 40 in good health.

The chain carries TRBV5-1 and TRBJ1-4, with D possibly TRBD1 on 5 matching bases. V was pared by 0 bases and J by 3 bases, with 12 bases between. The CDR3 covers 16 residues. Germline-derived CDR1 and CDR2 are SGHRS and YFSETQ. Here the CDR3 reads CASSLAEDRPNEKLFF. In DNA form, the CDR3 reads TGCGCCAGCAGCTTGGCAGAAGACAGACCTAATGAAAAACTGTTTTTT.

The chain links TRBV6-4 to TRBJ2-2; D remains unclear. The germline CDR1 and CDR2 sequences are MRHNA and SNTAGT. This CDR3 is built from 14 residues. Trimming removed 6 bases at V and 5 bases at J, with 13 bases between. CDR3 sequence reads: CASSDQPSTGELFF. The CDR3 nucleotides read TGTGCCAGCAGCGACCAGCCGAGTACCGGGGAGCTGTTTTTT.

The chain links TRBV19 to TRBJ1-2; the match to TRBD1 covers 9 bases. The CDR3 consists of 16 residues. The J segment lost 4 bases and the V segment lost 5 bases, leaving 11 bases of the junction unmatched. Germline assignment: CDR1 LNHDA and CDR2 SQIVND (reference sequence). As DNA, the CDR3 is TGTGCCAGTAGTCATCCACAGGGGGCGCTTCCCTATGGCTACACCTTC. Translated: CASSHPQGALPYGYTF.

This chain joins TRBV9 and TRBJ2-3, with 8 bases identical to TRBD2. This CDR3 region has 17 residues. Unmatched junction bases numbered 11, after V lost 3 bases and J lost 2 bases. Germline loops: CDR1 SGDLS, CDR2 YYNGEE. The chain's CDR3 is CASSGGRASGPTDTQYF. CDR3 DNA sequence: TGTGCCAGCAGCGGCGGTCGGGCTAGCGGGCCCACAGATACGCAGTATTTT.

V usage is TRBV19 and J usage is TRBJ2-7; the match to TRBD1 covers 8 bases. CDR1 LNHDA and CDR2 SQIVND come from the germline V gene (reference sequence). This CDR3 has 17 residues. Trimming took 7 bases from V and 6 from J; bases not matched to a gene: 20. The CDR3 loop is CASTPKAHDRGRVEQYF. The DNA of the CDR3 is TGTGCCAGTACCCCAAAGGCCCATGACAGGGGTCGTGTCGAGCAGTACTTC.

The chain joins TRBV6-1 to TRBJ2-7; D is possibly TRBD2 (6 bases). CDR1 and CDR2 (germline): MNHNS, SASEGT. This CDR3 has 12 amino acids. V lost 6 bases and J 2 bases, leaving 8 bases between the germline ends. Here the CDR3 DNA reads TGTGCCAGCAGGGACTATCCCTACGAGCAGTACTTC. Protein product: CASRDYPYEQYF.

On this clone itself: This sample also contains other DNA sequences that code for the same CDR3. The rearrangement uses TRBV18 and TRBJ2-2; TRBD2 agrees at 8 bases. CDR1 is KGHSH, CDR2 LQKENI, per germline. V was pared by 4 bases and J by 0 bases, with 1 base of the junction left unmatched. The CDR3 runs 15 residues. CDR3 amino acids: CASSLSGTNTGELFF. DNA for the CDR3: TGTGCCAGCTCACTTAGCGGGACGAACACCGGGGAGCTGTTTTTT.

The chain links TRBV7-9 to TRBJ2-5; 7 bases match TRBD1. Trimming cost V 5 bases and J 2 bases; bases outside gene matches: 5. This CDR3 has 14 residues. Germline-derived CDR1 and CDR2 are SEHNR and FQNEAQ (reference sequence). The CDR3 coding sequence is TGTGCCAGCAGCACCGGGACAGCGCAAGAGACCCAGTACTTC. Amino acids: CASSTGTAQETQYF.

This chain connects TRBV28 to TRBJ1-2, with D perhaps matching TRBD1 (5 bases). Per germline, CDR1 MDHEN and CDR2 SYDVKM. Trimming removed 5 bases at V and 3 bases at J, with 10 bases between. The CDR3 is 13 residues long. CDR3 DNA: TGTGCCAGCAGTCCGACAGATTACTATGGCTACACCTTC. Its protein product is CASSPTDYYGYTF.

The rearrangement links TRBV7-2 to TRBJ2-7; TRBD2 matches at 12 bases. The trim removed 1 base at V and 7 bases at J, leaving 11 bases unmatched. This CDR3 has 17 amino acids. Germline-derived CDR1 and CDR2 are SGHTA and FQGNSA. CDR3 sequence (DNA): TGTGCCAGCAGCTTAGGAGTCCTAGCGGGAGGGACTAGGGAGCAGTACTTC. As protein: CASSLGVLAGGTREQYF.

The chain employs TRBV11-3 and TRBJ2-2; possibly TRBD2 for D (7 bases). V was shortened by 2 bases and J by 1 base, with 14 bases between the two germline ends. Germline V gene lookup returns CDR1 SGHNT and CDR2 YENEEA. CDR3 length: 17 amino acids. The CDR3 sequence: CASSLSGGAGNTGELFF. The CDR3 coding sequence is TGTGCCAGCAGCTTATCGGGGGGCGCAGGGAACACCGGGGAGCTGTTTTTT.

The rearrangement uses TRBV7-3 and TRBJ1-2; 10 bases agree with TRBD1. The germline gives CDR1 SGHTA, CDR2 FQGTGA. The CDR3 length is 13 residues. The trim removed 5 bases at V and 8 bases at J, leaving 5 bases unmatched. CDR3 region: CASSPGTGEGYTF. The DNA of the CDR3 is TGTGCCAGCAGCCCTGGGACAGGGGAAGGCTACACCTTC.

The rearrangement links TRBV5-1 to TRBJ2-7; no reliable D call. Germline CDR1 SGHRS, CDR2 YFSETQ. V lost 4 bases to trimming and J lost 2 bases, with 13 bases between them. The CDR3 extends over 14 amino acids. The CDR3 loop is CASSQPEWPYEQYF. DNA for the CDR3: TGCGCCAGCAGCCAGCCAGAGTGGCCCTACGAGCAGTACTTC.

This clone has a single count. The CDR3, as DNA: TGTGCCAGCAAAGGGCCCATGAACACTGAAGCTTTCTTT. It is translated as CASKGPMNTEAFF. The V and J genes are TRBV6-6 and TRBJ1-1; D remains ambiguous. The CDR3 consists of 13 residues. Trimming pared 7 bases from V and 0 bases from J, leaving 9 bases between. Germline V gene lookup returns CDR1 MNHNY and CDR2 SVGAGI (reference sequence).